This T cell receptor beta chain is from a study of persistence of HIV-infected CD4 T cells. Study-level findings and limits: TCRbeta richness was lower in CMV- and Gag-responding cells than in anti-CD3/anti-CD28-responding cells.

A remark on this clone: Its antigen is unidentified.

The immunoSEQ assay was version 4, run in survey mode. Clones were read by immunoSEQ multiplex PCR, and TCRdb kept only the in-frame ones, dropping some. The sample yields approximately 15,000 clones, approximately 75% seen once. V gave up 0 bases and J gave up 3 bases, with 10 bases separating them. The CDR3 is 15 amino acids. In germline, CDR1 is SGDLS, CDR2 YYNGEE. Stimulation used about 10 ug/mL lysate from CMV-infected fibroblasts. Responding CD4+ T cells were sorted by upregulation of both CD40 ligand and CD69. These HIV-1-infected adults initiated suppressive ART in chronic infection. Before stimulation, PBMCs underwent CD8+ T cell depletion.

The sequence came from an adult man with HIV who was CMV-seropositive. The input for sequencing was CD4+ T cells sorted from PBMCs after approximately 19-hour stimulation, taken from a patient who received antiretroviral therapy. This sequence joins TRBV9 and TRBJ1-5; no clear D. The CDR3 loop is CASSVDPDPNQPQHF. The CDR3 coding sequence is TGTGCCAGCAGCGTAGACCCGGACCCCAATCAGCCCCAGCATTTT. The entire variable domain, with the rest obtained from reference TRBV9 and TRBJ1-5, is as follows: DSGVTQTPKHLITATGQRVTLRCSPRSGDLSVYWYQQSLDQGLQFLIQYYNGEERAKGNILERFSAQQFPDLHSELNLSSLELGDSALYFCASSVDPDPNQPQHFGDGTRLSIL.